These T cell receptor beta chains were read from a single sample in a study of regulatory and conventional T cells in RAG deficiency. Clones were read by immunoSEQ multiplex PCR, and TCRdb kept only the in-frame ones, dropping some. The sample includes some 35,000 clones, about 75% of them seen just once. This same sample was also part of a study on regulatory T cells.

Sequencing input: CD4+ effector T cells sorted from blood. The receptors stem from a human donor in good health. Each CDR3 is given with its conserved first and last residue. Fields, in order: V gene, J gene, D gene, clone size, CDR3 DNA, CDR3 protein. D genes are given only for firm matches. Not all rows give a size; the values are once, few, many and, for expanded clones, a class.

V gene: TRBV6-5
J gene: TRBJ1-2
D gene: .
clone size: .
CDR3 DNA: TGTGCCAGCTGGGAGGCTCGGTATGGCTACACCTTC
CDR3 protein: CASWEARYGYTF

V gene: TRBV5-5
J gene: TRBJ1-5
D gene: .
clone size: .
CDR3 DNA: TGTGCCAGCAGCTCTGGACCGACGCTCAATCAGCCCCAGCATTTT
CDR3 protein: CASSSGPTLNQPQHF

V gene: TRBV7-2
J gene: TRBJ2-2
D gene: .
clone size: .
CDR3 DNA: TGTGCCAGCAGCTTAGTCCGGGCCGGGGAGCTGTTTTTT
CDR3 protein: CASSLVRAGELFF

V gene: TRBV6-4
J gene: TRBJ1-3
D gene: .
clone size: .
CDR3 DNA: TGTGCCACCCCAAACCAGGGAGCTGGAAACACCATATATTTT
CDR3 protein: CATPNQGAGNTIYF

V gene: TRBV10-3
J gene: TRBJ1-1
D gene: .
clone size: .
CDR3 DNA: TGTGCCATCAGTGAAGGGCTTTTGGGACTTAGAGATGAAGCTTTCTTT
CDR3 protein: CAISEGLLGLRDEAFF

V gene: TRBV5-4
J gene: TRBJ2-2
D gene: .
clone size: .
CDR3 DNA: TGTGCCAGCAGCTTTTCGTACAGGGACCCCACCGGGGAGCTGTTTTTT
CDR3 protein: CASSFSYRDPTGELFF

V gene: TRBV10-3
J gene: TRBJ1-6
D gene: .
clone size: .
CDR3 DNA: TGTGCCATCAGTGAGTTGGAGGGGTCTGTCGGTTCACCCCTCCACTTT
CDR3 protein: CAISELEGSVGSPLHF

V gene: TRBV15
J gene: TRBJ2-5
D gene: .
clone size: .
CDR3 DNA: TGTGCCACCAGCAGAGATTTTCGCGACACCCAGTACTTC
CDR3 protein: CATSRDFRDTQYF

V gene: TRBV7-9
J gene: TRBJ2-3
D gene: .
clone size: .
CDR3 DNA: TGTGCCAGCAGCGCCAAGGGGAGTGGGACAGATACGCAGTATTTT
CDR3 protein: CASSAKGSGTDTQYF

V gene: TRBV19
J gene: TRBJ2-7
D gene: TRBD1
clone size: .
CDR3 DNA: TGTGCCAGTAGAGATACAGGGGGCATCTACGAGCAGTACTTC
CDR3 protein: CASRDTGGIYEQYF

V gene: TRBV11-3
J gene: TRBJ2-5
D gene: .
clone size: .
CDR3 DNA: TGTGCCAGCAGCTTAGATAGTGGGGGAGAGACCCAGTACTTC
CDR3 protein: CASSLDSGGETQYF

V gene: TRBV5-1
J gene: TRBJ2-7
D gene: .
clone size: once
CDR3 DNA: TGCGCCAGCAGCCTTGCCTCCAGGGGTACCTACGAGCAGTACTTC
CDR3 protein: CASSLASRGTYEQYF

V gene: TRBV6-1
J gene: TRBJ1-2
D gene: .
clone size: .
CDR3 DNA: TGTGCCAGCAGTGAAAGGGGTCGGGGCTATGGCTACACCTTC
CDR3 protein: CASSERGRGYGYTF

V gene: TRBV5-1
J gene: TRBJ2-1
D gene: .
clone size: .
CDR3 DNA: TGCGCCAGCAGCTCAGGGGAGGGACATGAGCAGTTCTTC
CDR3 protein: CASSSGEGHEQFF

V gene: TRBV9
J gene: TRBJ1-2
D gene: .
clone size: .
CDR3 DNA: TGTGCCAGCAGCGTAGGGAGGGACACCCTCGGTGGCTACACCTTC
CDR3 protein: CASSVGRDTLGGYTF

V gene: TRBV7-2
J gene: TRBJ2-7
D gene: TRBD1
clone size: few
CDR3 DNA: TGTGCCAGCAGCCCCCGGACAGGGGCATACGAGCAGTACTTC
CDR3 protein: CASSPRTGAYEQYF

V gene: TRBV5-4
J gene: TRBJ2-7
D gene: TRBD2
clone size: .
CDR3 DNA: TGTGCCAGCAGCTCACCTAGCGGGGGGGGGTACGAGCAGTACTTC
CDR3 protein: CASSSPSGGGYEQYF